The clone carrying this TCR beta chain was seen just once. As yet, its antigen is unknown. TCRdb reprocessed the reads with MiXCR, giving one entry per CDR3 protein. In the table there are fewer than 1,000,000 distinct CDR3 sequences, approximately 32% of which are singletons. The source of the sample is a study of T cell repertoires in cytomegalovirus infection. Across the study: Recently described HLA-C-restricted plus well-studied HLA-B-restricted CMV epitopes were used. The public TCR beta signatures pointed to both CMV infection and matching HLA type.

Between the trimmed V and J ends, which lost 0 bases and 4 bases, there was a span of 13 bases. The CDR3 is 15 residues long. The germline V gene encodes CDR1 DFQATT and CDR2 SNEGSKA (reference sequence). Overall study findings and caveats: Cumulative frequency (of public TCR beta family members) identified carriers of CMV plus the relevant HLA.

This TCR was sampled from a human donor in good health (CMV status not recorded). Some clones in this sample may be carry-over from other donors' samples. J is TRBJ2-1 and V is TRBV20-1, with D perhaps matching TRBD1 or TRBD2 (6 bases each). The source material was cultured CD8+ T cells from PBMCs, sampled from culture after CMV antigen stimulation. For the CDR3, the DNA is TGCAGTGCTAGAGAGGTGGAGGGGGGTTACAATGAGCAGTTCTTC. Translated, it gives CSAREVEGGYNEQFF.